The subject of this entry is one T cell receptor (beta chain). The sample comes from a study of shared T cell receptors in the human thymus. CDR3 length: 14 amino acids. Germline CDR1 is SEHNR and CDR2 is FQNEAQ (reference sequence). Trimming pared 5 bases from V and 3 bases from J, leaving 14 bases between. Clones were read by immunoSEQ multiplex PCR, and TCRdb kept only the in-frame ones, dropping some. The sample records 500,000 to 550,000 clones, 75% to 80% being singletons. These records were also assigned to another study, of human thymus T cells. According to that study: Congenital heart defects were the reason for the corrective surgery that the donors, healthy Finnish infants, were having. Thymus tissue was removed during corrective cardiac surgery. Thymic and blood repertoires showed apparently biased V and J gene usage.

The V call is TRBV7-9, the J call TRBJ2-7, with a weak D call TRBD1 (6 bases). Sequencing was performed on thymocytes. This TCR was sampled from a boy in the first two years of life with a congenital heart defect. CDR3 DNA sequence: TGTGCCAGCAGCCTCAACAGGGACCGCTACGAGCAGTACTTC. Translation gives CASSLNRDRYEQYF.